What follows are 29 T cell receptor beta chains derived from one specimen sequenced in a study of response to subunit inactivated influenza vaccine (dated 2018 in TCRdb). Library preparation was by RT-PCR. Sequenced on an Illumina HiSeq 2500. TCRdb reprocessed the public reads (quality trimming at Q25 with fastp, clone calling with MiXCR) and kept in-frame beta chains. Rows are combined by CDR3 protein, so each entry shows the most common genes and DNA. Present in this sample are hundreds of thousands of distinct CDR3 sequences, 7.6% of which were seen just once. 10% to 15% of the sample goes to the ten largest clones. The starting material was PBMCs from blood, obtained 23 to 25 months after vaccination. Receptors originate from a man between 50 and 75 years old who received an inactivated influenza vaccine. Donor details come from another sample of the same person, matched by shared clones.

This clonotype has at least ten counts. The chain joins TRBV4-1 to TRBJ1-2; TRBD1 might be the D (5 bases). V lost 1 base to trimming and J lost 4 bases, with 16 bases between them. Germline loops: CDR1 MGHRA, CDR2 YSYEKL. This CDR3 spans 16 amino acids. The CDR3 DNA is TGCGCCAGCAGCCAAGGGACAACCCTATCTGGCTATGGCTACACCTTC. It translates to CASSQGTTLSGYGYTF.

This clonotype was seen more than once but under ten times. The V and J genes are TRBV10-3 and TRBJ2-2; unclear D gene. V dropped 6 bases and J dropped 0 bases, with 11 bases sitting between them. The CDR3 extends over 15 amino acids. CDR1 is ENHRY, CDR2 SYGVKD, per germline. The CDR3 is CAIRGEVANTGELFF. CDR3 nucleotides: TGTGCCATCAGAGGAGAGGTCGCGAACACCGGGGAGCTGTTTTTT.

This clonotype was seen a few times. The genes are TRBV5-1 and TRBJ2-1; perhaps TRBD2 as D (6 bases). Per germline, CDR1 SGHRS and CDR2 YFSETQ. Trimming removed 0 bases at V and 7 bases at J, with 8 bases between. The CDR3 spans 13 residues. The CDR3, as DNA: TGCGCCAGCAGCTTGGTGGAGGGGAATGAGCAGTTCTTC. This codes for CASSLVEGNEQFF.

This clonotype turned up a few times. V usage is TRBV20-1 and J usage is TRBJ1-4; possibly TRBD1 for D (6 bases). This CDR3 is built from 15 residues. Per germline, CDR1 DFQATT and CDR2 SNEGSKA (reference sequence). V shed 6 bases and J shed 3 bases, with 17 bases lying between them. Written as DNA, the CDR3 is TGCAGTGCGACGGGACAAATGGGACCTAATGAAAAACTGTTTTTT. Amino acid sequence: CSATGQMGPNEKLFF.

In its sample, this clonotype was seen many times. The rearrangement links TRBV2 to TRBJ2-4; TRBD1 matches 7 bases. The length of the CDR3 is 16 residues. V was clipped by 7 bases and J by 8 bases; unmatched bases: 17. In germline, CDR1 is SNHLY, CDR2 FYNNEI. This chain's CDR3 is CASTLGQLSRSDIQYF. Here the CDR3 DNA reads TGTGCCAGCACTTTGGGACAGCTCTCTAGGAGTGACATTCAGTACTTC. The complete variable domain, with remaining parts taken from reference TRBV2 and TRBJ2-4, reads EPEVTQTPSHQVTQMGQEVILRCVPISNHLYFYWYRQILGQKVEFLVSFYNNEISEKSEIFDDQFSVERPDGSNFTLKIRSTKLEDSAMYFCASTLGQLSRSDIQYFGAGTRLSVL.

There are a few counts of this clonotype. V is TRBV29-1 and J is TRBJ1-3; 8 bases agree with TRBD1. The CDR3 length is 15 residues. Trimming cost V 5 bases and J 1 base; bases outside gene matches: 7. The germline CDR1 and CDR2 sequences are SQVTM and ANQGSEA. Written as DNA, the CDR3 is TGCAGCGTTCGGACAGGGCTACTTTCTGGAAACACCATATATTTT. Translation gives CSVRTGLLSGNTIYF. Variable domain in full (rest from reference TRBV29-1 and TRBJ1-3): SAVISQKPSRDICQRGTSLTIQCQVDSQVTMMFWYRQQPGQSLTLIATANQGSEATYESGFVIDKFPISRPNLTFSTLTVSNMSPEDSSIYLCSVRTGLLSGNTIYFGEGSWLTVV.

The table lists this clonotype with many counts. The chain couples TRBV7-2 to TRBJ2-2, with no clear D. CDR3 size: 15 residues. The V gene's germline CDR1 is SGHTA and CDR2 FQGNSA. Trimming took 0 bases from V and 6 from J, leaving 11 bases between them. The CDR3 DNA sequence: TGTGCCAGCAGCTTAGCCACAGCATGGCCCGGGGAGCTGTTTTTT. It specifies CASSLATAWPGELFF.

This clonotype appeared many times. V is TRBV10-2 and J is TRBJ1-4; 9 bases are shared with TRBD1. The ends lost 10 bases at V and 7 bases at J; junction bases unmatched: 7. The germline V gene has CDR1 WSHSY and CDR2 SAAADI. The CDR3 consists of 13 residues. The CDR3 is CATRQGDGEKLFF. The CDR3 DNA reads as TGCGCCACCAGACAGGGGGACGGTGAAAAACTGTTTTTT.

The table lists this clonotype with many counts. The CDR3 coding sequence is TGTGCCAGCAGCCCCGGACAGAACAATGAAAAACTGTTTTTT. Translating it yields CASSPGQNNEKLFF. The V call is TRBV7-9, the J call TRBJ1-4, with D maybe TRBD1 (6 bases). With 5 bases removed from V and 5 bases from J, the gap between germline ends came to 12 bases. Germline CDR1 SEHNR, CDR2 FQNEAQ (reference sequence). The CDR3 sequence is 14 residues long. Variable domain in full (rest from reference TRBV7-9 and TRBJ1-4): DTGVSQNPRHKITKRGQNVTFRCDPISEHNRLYWYRQTLGQGPEFLTYFQNEAQLEKSRLLSDRFSAERPKGSFSTLEIQRTEQGDSAMYLCASSPGQNNEKLFFGSGTQLSVL.

Points on this clonotype: A junction boundary mismatches the germline segment, possibly from a read error. This chain links TRBV7-7 with TRBJ2-1; 10 nucleotides match TRBD2. The CDR3 spans 13 residues. The germline gives CDR1 SSHAT, CDR2 FNYEAQ (reference sequence). DNA of the CDR3: TGTGCCAGCAGTTTAGCGGGAGGCTGGGAGCAGTTCTTC. It encodes CASSLAGGWEQFF.

Only a few counts were recorded for this clonotype. The genes are TRBV28 and TRBJ2-1, with 11 bases fitting TRBD1. The CDR3 is made up of 16 amino acids. J was trimmed by 9 bases and V by 7 bases; bases with no gene match: 14. CDR1 MDHEN and CDR2 SYDVKM come from the germline V gene. DNA of the CDR3: TGTGCCAGCACCGGACTAGGGGACAGGGGGTCCGGTGAGCAGTTCTTC. It translates to CASTGLGDRGSGEQFF.

This clonotype was recorded at least ten times. The junction departs from germline at one end; a sequencing error may be responsible. The V call is TRBV2, the J call TRBJ2-7, with 8 bases aligning to TRBD2. Germline-derived CDR1 and CDR2 are SNHLY and FYNNEI. There are 11 residues in the CDR3. The CDR3 nucleotides are TGTGCCAGCAGTGACTACGGGAGGGCCGATTTC. This encodes CASSDYGRADF.

There are many counts of this clonotype. The chain is built from TRBV20-1 and TRBJ2-4; D call uncertain. Germline assignment: CDR1 DFQATT and CDR2 SNEGSKA (reference sequence). This CDR3 has 11 amino acids. The V gene lost 2 bases and the J gene lost 8 bases, with 7 bases spanning the gap. DNA for the CDR3: TGCAGTGCTAGACTTTTAGACATTCAGTACTTC. It translates to CSARLLDIQYF.

The chain employs TRBV24-1 and TRBJ2-3; D not resolved. This CDR3 comprises 14 residues. V lost 4 bases and J 6 bases, leaving 13 bases between the germline ends. CDR1 and CDR2 (germline): KGHDR, SFDVKD. The chain's CDR3 is CATSDGRVRDTQYF. CDR3 sequence (DNA): TGTGCCACCAGTGACGGGCGCGTGCGGGATACGCAGTATTTT.

This clonotype occurred many times. The J gene is TRBJ2-5, the V gene TRBV18; D perhaps matches TRBD2 (5 bases). V was shortened by 8 bases and J by 5 bases, with 9 bases between the two germline ends. The CDR3 totals 11 residues. The germline CDR1 and CDR2 sequences are KGHSH and LQKENI. DNA of the CDR3: TGTGCCAGCAGCCCGGGGGAGACCCAGTACTTC. Its translation is CASSPGETQYF.

This clonotype has a handful of counts. This sequence joins TRBV6-2 or TRBV6-3 and TRBJ2-7; D not certain. V was pared by 8 bases and J by 5 bases, with 16 bases between. This CDR3 has 13 amino acids. The V gene's germline CDR1 is MNHEY and CDR2 SVGEGT. CDR3 residues: CASRSSDQNEQYF. In nucleotides, the CDR3 is TGTGCCAGCCGCTCATCAGATCAGAACGAGCAGTACTTC.

V gene TRBV28 combines with J gene TRBJ2-5, with TRBD1 as a possible D gene (5 bases). This CDR3 is built from 13 residues. Germline V gene data show CDR1 as MDHEN and CDR2 as SYDVKM. Trimming pared 6 bases from V and 4 bases from J, leaving 12 bases between. CDR3 protein: CASRSQERETQYF. CDR3 sequence (DNA): TGTGCCAGCAGATCACAGGAAAGAGAGACCCAGTACTTC.

This chain links TRBV7-9 with TRBJ2-7; no firm D call. The V and J ends lost 1 base and 0 bases respectively, with 13 bases between them. CDR1 and CDR2 from the germline V gene are SEHNR and FQNEAQ (reference sequence). This CDR3 has 16 amino acids. The CDR3 loop reads CASSLVLISSSYEQYF. CDR3 nucleotide sequence: TGTGCCAGCAGCTTAGTACTGATTTCGAGCTCCTACGAGCAGTACTTC.

The chain uses TRBV12-3 or TRBV12-4 and TRBJ1-5; D perhaps matches TRBD1 (5 bases). The V gene lost 7 bases and the J gene lost 2 bases, with 12 bases spanning the gap. The CDR3 runs to 14 residues. The CDR3 is CASTTVQGNQPQHF. In DNA, the CDR3 is TGTGCCAGCACCACGGTACAGGGCAATCAGCCCCAGCATTTT.

This clonotype was picked up a small number of times. V is TRBV6-2 or TRBV6-3 and J is TRBJ2-4, with no clear D. Trimming removed 5 bases from V and 0 bases from J, with 20 bases in between. Germline CDR1 MNHEY, CDR2 SVGEGT. The CDR3 length is 18 residues. CDR3 bases: TGTGCCAGCAGTGCTCATCCCGCAAGCGCCTTAGCCAAAAACATTCAGTACTTC. Amino acid sequence: CASSAHPASALAKNIQYF.

The V call is TRBV5-1, the J call TRBJ2-1, with 8 nucleotides matching TRBD2. CDR1 and CDR2 (germline): SGHRS, YFSETQ. V shed 4 bases, J shed 8 bases, and the junction held 11 bases outside the gene matches. The CDR3 is made up of 15 amino acids. The CDR3 DNA reads as TGCGCCAGCAGCCCGCGGAGCGGGAGCTCGGATGAGCAGTTCTTC. Translating it yields CASSPRSGSSDEQFF.

This chain uses TRBV11-2 with TRBJ1-2; 7 bases map to TRBD1. The germline gives CDR1 SGHAT, CDR2 FQNNGV. This CDR3 comprises 14 residues. V lost 5 bases, J lost 8 bases, and 11 bases stayed unmatched. CDR3 nucleotide sequence: TGTGCCAGCAGCGCCGACAGGGCTGCCCGCGGCTACACCTTC. The encoded protein is CASSADRAARGYTF. The full variable domain, rest sourced from reference TRBV11-2 and TRBJ1-2, is EAGVAQSPRYKIIEKRQSVAFWCNPISGHATLYWYQQILGQGPKLLIQFQNNGVVDDSQLPKDRFSAERLKGVDSTLKIQPAKLEDSAVYLCASSADRAARGYTFGSGTRLTVV.

This clonotype occurred a few times. This chain uses TRBV27 with TRBJ2-2; 8 bases agree with TRBD2. V lost 2 bases, J lost 6 bases, and 2 bases stayed unmatched. This CDR3 is built from 14 residues. Germline-derived CDR1 and CDR2 are MNHEY and SMNVEV (reference sequence). CDR3 protein: CASSLHGRAGELFF. In DNA form, the CDR3 reads TGTGCCAGCAGTTTACACGGGAGGGCCGGGGAGCTGTTTTTT.

The rearrangement links TRBV6-1 to TRBJ2-5, with D uncertain. Deletions cut 6 bases from V and 0 bases from J, with 11 bases between. Per germline, CDR1 MNHNS and CDR2 SASEGT. The CDR3 consists of 14 residues. CDR3 sequence: CASSRKPDQETQYF. The CDR3 DNA follows: TGTGCCAGCAGCCGAAAGCCAGACCAAGAGACCCAGTACTTC.

This clonotype was counted many times. V is TRBV4-1 and J is TRBJ2-3; D uncertain. The CDR3 has 16 amino acids. The V gene's germline CDR1 is MGHRA and CDR2 YSYEKL. V shed 1 base and J shed 1 base, with 12 bases lying between them. CDR3 in amino acids: CASSQGGILGTDTQYF. CDR3 nucleotides: TGCGCCAGCAGCCAAGGCGGAATTCTGGGCACAGATACGCAGTATTTT.

This clonotype has a handful of counts. The rearrangement uses TRBV4-3 and TRBJ2-3; D not resolved. The CDR3 runs to 11 residues. V lost 1 base and J 10 bases, leaving 6 bases between the germline ends. CDR1 is LGHNA, CDR2 YSLEER, per germline. The CDR3 sequence: CASSQGPAQYF. The CDR3 DNA is TGCGCCAGCAGCCAAGGTCCTGCGCAGTATTTT.

The chain employs TRBV7-2 and TRBJ2-3; D call uncertain. The V and J ends lost 2 bases and 4 bases respectively, with 10 bases between them. CDR1 SGHTA and CDR2 FQGNSA come from the germline V gene. The CDR3 runs 14 residues. The CDR3 bases are TGTGCCAGCAGCTTACCTCCCGGCTCAGATACGCAGTATTTT. The encoded protein is CASSLPPGSDTQYF.

Only a few counts were recorded for this clonotype. This chain joins TRBV20-1 and TRBJ2-7, with 7 bases matching TRBD1. The V gene end was trimmed by 6 bases and the J gene end by 3 bases; junction bases not matched to a gene: 5. Germline lookup yields CDR1 DFQATT and CDR2 SNEGSKA (reference sequence). This CDR3 region has 12 residues. CDR3 in amino acids: CSAKQGFYEQYF. The CDR3 nucleotides read TGCAGTGCGAAACAGGGGTTCTACGAGCAGTACTTC.

This clonotype was counted ten times or more. CDR3 sequence (DNA): TGTGCCAGCAGCTTACAGCAGGGGGTTAATGAAAAACTGTTTTTT. It is translated as CASSLQQGVNEKLFF. The chain employs TRBV7-9 and TRBJ1-4; 7 bases line up with TRBD1. Germline CDR1 reads SEHNR; CDR2 reads FQNEAQ (reference sequence). The CDR3 consists of 15 residues. After removal of 2 bases from V and 4 bases from J, the junction contained 4 bases not matched to a gene.